This TCR beta chain was identified during a study of cytomegalovirus exposure and HLA in healthy donors. Whole-study findings and limits: In a later analysis, most CMV-associated TCR beta chains appeared HLA-restricted. Fewer N-insertions (relative to the roughly 700-donor mean) were reportedly seen in an Asian-associated ancestry cluster in a later analysis. Most of the TCR beta V segments (in an earlier analysis) were productive either about 90% or about 30% of the time. Later, TCR association rates were found to vary by HLA locus, highest for DRB1 and lowest for HLA-C.

About this clone: Its antigen is not identified.

PCR involved 60 Vbeta and 13 Jbeta primers. This table comes from immunoSEQ multiplex PCR, and its TCRdb copy is limited to in-frame clones, with some not included. This sample has some 200,000 clones, with 65% to 85% found just once. The sequence was obtained from a female donor in good health and CMV-seronegative. Source material: PBMCs.

This CDR3 reads CASSLGGTYEQYF. The CDR3 nucleotides are TGTGCCAGCAGCCTTGGGGGCACCTACGAGCAGTACTTC. The chain carries TRBV7-9 and TRBJ2-7; possibly TRBD1 for D (6 bases). CDR3 length: 13 residues. Germline V lookup: CDR1 SEHNR, CDR2 FQNEAQ (reference sequence). V was pared by 5 bases and J by 2 bases, with 10 bases between.